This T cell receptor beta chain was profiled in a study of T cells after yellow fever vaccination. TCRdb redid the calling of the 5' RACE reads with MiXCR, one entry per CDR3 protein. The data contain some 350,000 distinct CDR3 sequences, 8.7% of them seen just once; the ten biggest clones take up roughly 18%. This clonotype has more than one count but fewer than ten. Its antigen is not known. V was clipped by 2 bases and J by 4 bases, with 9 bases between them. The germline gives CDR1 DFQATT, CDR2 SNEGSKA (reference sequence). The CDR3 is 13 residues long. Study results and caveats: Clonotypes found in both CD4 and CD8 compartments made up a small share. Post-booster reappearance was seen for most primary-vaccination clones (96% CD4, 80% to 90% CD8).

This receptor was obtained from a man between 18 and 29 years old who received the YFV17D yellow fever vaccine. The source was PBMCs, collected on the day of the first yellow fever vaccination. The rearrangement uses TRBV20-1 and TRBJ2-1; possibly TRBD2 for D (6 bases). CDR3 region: CSARRETYNEQFF. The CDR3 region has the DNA TGCAGTGCTAGACGGGAGACTTACAATGAGCAGTTCTTC.